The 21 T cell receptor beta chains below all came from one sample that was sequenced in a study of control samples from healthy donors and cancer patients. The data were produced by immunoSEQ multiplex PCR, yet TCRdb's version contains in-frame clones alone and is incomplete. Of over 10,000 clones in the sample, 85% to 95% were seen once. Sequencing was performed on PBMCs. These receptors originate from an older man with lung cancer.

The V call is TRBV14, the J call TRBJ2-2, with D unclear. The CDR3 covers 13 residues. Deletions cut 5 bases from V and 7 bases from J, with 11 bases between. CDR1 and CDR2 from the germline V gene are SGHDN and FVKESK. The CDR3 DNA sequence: TGTGCCAGCAGCGAAATGTCCCTCGGGGAGCTGTTTTTT. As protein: CASSEMSLGELFF.

The CDR3 DNA reads as TGTGCCAGCAGTGTTGGGCAGGACTATGGCTACACCTTC. Protein product: CASSVGQDYGYTF. The V gene is TRBV6-4, the J gene TRBJ1-2; D gene ambiguous. V lost 4 bases and J lost 3, with 9 bases in between. Germline CDR1 and CDR2: MRHNA and SNTAGT. This CDR3 spans 13 amino acids.

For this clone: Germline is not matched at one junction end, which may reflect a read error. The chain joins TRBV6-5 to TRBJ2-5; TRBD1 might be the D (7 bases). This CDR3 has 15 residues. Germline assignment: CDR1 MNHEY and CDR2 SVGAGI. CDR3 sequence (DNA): TGTGCCAGTAGTTACCTAGGGGGCGCGGGGGAGACCCAGTACTTC. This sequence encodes CASSYLGGAGETQYF.

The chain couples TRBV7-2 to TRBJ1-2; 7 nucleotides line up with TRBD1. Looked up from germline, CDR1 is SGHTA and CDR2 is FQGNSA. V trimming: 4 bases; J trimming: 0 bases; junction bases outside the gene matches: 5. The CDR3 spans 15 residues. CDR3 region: CASSSDRFANYGYTF. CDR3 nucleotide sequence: TGTGCCAGCAGCTCGGACAGGTTCGCTAACTATGGCTACACCTTC.

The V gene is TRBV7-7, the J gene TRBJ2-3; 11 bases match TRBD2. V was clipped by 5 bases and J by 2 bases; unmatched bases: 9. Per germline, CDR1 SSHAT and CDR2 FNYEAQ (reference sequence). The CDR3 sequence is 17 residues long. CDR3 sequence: CASSPDSGGANTDTQYF. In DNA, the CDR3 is TGTGCCAGCAGCCCAGATAGCGGGGGGGCGAACACAGATACGCAGTATTTT.

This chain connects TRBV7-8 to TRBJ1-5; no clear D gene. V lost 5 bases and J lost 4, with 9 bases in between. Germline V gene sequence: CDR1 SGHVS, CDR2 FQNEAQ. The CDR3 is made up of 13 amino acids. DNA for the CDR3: TGTGCCAGCAGCGGCGGGGAGAATCAGCCCCAGCATTTT. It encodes CASSGGENQPQHF. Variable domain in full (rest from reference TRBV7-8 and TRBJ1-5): GAGVSQSPRYKVAKRGQDVALRCDPISGHVSLFWYQQALGQGPEFLTYFQNEAQLDKSGLPSDRFFAERPEGSVSTLKIQRTQQEDSAVYLCASSGGENQPQHFGDGTRLSIL.

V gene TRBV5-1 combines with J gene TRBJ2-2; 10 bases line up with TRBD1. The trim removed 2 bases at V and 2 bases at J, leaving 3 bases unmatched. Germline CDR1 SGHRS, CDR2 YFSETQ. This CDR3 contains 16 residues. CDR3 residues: CASSFRDRGNTGELFF. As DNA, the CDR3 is TGCGCCAGCAGCTTTCGGGACAGGGGTAACACCGGGGAGCTGTTTTTT.

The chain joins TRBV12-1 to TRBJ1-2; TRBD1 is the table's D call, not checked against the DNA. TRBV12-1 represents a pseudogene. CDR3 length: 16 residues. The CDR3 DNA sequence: TGTGCCAGCAGCTTTGAACCCGGACAGGGGGCATGGGGCTACACCTTC. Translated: CASSFEPGQGAWGYTF.

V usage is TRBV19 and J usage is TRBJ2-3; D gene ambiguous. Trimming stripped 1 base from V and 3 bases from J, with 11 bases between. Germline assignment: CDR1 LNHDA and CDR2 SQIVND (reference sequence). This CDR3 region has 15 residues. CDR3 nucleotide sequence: TGTGCCAGTAGTATAGGGTCGATCTTAACAGATACGCAGTATTTT. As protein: CASSIGSILTDTQYF.

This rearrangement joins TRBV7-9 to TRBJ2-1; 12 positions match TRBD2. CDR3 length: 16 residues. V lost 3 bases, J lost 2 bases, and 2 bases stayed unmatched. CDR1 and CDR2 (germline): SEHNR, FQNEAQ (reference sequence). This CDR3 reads CASSFWTSGAYNEQFF. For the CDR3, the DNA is TGTGCCAGCAGCTTCTGGACTAGCGGGGCCTACAATGAGCAGTTCTTC.

The DNA of the CDR3 is TGTGCCAGCAGTTTGGGGCAGGGGGGAGAGACCCAGTACTTC. It is translated as CASSLGQGGETQYF. The chain joins TRBV28 to TRBJ2-5; weak D call: TRBD1 (7 bases). Between the trimmed V and J ends, which lost 3 bases and 4 bases, there was a span of 12 bases. Germline V CDR1 and CDR2: MDHEN, SYDVKM. This CDR3 spans 14 amino acids.

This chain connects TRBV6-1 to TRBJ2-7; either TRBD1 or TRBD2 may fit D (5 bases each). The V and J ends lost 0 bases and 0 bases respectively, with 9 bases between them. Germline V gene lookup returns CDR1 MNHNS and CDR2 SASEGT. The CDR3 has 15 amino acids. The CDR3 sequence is CASSEAGDRSYEQYV. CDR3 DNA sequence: TGTGCCAGCAGTGAAGCGGGGGACCGCTCCTACGAGCAGTACGTC.

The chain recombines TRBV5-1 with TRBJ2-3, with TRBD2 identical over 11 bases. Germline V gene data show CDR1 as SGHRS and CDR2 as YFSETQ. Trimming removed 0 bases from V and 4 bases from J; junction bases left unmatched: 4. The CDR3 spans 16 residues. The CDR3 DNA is TGCGCCAGCAGCTTGGGGGGGACTAGCGGTTCAGATACGCAGTATTTT. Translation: CASSLGGTSGSDTQYF. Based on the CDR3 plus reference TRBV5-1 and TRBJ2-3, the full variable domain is KAGVTQTPRYLIKTRGQQVTLSCSPISGHRSVSWYQQTPGQGLQFLFEYFSETQRNKGNFPGRFSGRQFSNSRSEMNVSTLELGDSALYLCASSLGGTSGSDTQYFGPGTRLTVL.

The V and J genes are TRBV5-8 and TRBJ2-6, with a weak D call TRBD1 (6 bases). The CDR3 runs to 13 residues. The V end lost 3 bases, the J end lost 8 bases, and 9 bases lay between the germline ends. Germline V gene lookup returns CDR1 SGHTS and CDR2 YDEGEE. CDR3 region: CASSSQGTNVLTF. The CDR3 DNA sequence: TGTGCCAGCAGCTCACAGGGTACCAACGTCCTGACTTTC.

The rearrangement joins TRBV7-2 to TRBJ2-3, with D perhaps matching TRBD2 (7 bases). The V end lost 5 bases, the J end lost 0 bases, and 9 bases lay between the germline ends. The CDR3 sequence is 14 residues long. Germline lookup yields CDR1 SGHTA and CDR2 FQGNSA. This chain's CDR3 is CASSGGASTDTQYF. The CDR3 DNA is TGTGCCAGCAGCGGGGGGGCTAGCACAGATACGCAGTATTTT.

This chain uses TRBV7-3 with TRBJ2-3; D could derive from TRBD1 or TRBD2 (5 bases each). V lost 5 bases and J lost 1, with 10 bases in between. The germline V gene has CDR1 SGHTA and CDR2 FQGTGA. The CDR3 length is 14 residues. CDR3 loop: CASSGGGGTDTQYF. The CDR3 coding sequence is TGTGCCAGCAGCGGGGGTGGAGGCACAGATACGCAGTATTTT. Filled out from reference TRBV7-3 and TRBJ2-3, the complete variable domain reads GAGVSQTPSNKVTEKGKYVELRCDPISGHTALYWYRQSLGQGPEFLIYFQGTGAADDSGLPNDRFFAVRPEGSVSTLKIQRTERGDSAVYLCASSGGGGTDTQYFGPGTRLTVL.

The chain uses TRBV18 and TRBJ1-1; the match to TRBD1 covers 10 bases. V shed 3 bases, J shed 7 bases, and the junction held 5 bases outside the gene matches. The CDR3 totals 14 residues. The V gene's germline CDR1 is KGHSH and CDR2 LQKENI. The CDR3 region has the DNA TGTGCCAGCTCACCCCCGGGACAGGGGCGTGAAGCTTTCTTT. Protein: CASSPPGQGREAFF.

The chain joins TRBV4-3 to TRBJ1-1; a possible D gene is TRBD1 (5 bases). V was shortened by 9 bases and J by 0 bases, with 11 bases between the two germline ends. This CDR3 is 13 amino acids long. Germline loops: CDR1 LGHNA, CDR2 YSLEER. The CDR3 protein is CASTKGVNTEAFF. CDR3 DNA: TGCGCCAGTACCAAAGGGGTGAACACTGAAGCTTTCTTT.

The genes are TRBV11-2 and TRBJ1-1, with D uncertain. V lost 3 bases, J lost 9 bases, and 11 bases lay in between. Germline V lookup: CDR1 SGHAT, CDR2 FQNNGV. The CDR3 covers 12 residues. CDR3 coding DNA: TGTGCCAGCAGCTTTTGGGTGGAGAAAGCTTTCTTT. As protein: CASSFWVEKAFF.

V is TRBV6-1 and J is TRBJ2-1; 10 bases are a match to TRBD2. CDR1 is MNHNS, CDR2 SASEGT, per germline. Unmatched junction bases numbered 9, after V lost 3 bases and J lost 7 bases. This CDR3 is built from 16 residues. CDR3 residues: CASSDLAGGRGNEQFF. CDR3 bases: TGTGCCAGCAGTGATTTAGCGGGGGGCAGGGGGAATGAGCAGTTCTTC.

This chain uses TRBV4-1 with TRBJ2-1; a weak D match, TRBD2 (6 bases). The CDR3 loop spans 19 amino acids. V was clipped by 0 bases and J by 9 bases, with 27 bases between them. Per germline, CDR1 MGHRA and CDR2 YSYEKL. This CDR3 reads CASSQDNVGLRGQGGEQFF. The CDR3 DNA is TGCGCCAGCAGCCAAGACAATGTCGGTTTAAGGGGTCAGGGAGGTGAGCAGTTCTTC.